The 16 T cell receptor beta chains reported below all come from one sample, sequenced in a study of cytomegalovirus exposure and HLA in healthy donors. Use of 60 Vbeta and 13 Jbeta primers characterized the PCR. Clones were sequenced by immunoSEQ multiplex PCR, and TCRdb holds only the in-frame ones, with some missing. This sample yields around 230,000 clones, of which about 88% are seen a single time; 0.2% to 0.25% belongs to the top ten. The sequencing input was PBMCs. The receptors stem from a girl aged 2 to 10 in good health and CMV-seronegative.

This chain uses TRBV4-2 with TRBJ2-7; 9 bases are a match to TRBD2. The CDR3 loop spans 15 amino acids. Trimming cost V 0 bases and J 0 bases; bases outside gene matches: 0. Looked up from germline, CDR1 is LGHNA and CDR2 is YNFKEQ. This CDR3 reads CASSQEAGGSYEQYF. Written as DNA, the CDR3 is TGTGCCAGCAGCCAAGAAGCGGGGGGCTCCTACGAGCAGTACTTC.

The chain combines TRBV28 with TRBJ1-2; D is possibly TRBD1 (5 bases). Trimming pared 6 bases from V and 4 bases from J, leaving 12 bases between. Germline loops: CDR1 MDHEN, CDR2 SYDVKM. The CDR3 contains 13 residues. CDR3 protein: CASSTGHFYGYTF. The CDR3 DNA follows: TGTGCCAGCAGCACCGGACACTTCTATGGCTACACCTTC.

This chain uses TRBV27 with TRBJ1-6, with TRBD1 matching 7 bases. In germline, CDR1 is MNHEY, CDR2 SMNVEV (reference sequence). The CDR3 has 15 amino acids. Trimming at V came to 3 bases and at J to 5 bases, leaving 4 bases not matched to a gene. The CDR3 DNA reads TGTGCCAGCAGTTTTGAGGGACAGAATAATTCACCCCTCCACTTT. Encoded protein: CASSFEGQNNSPLHF.

The V call is TRBV9, the J call TRBJ1-2; 8 nucleotides agree with TRBD1. J gave up 4 bases and V 3 bases, and 5 bases lay outside the gene matches. CDR3 length equals 14 residues. CDR1 SGDLS and CDR2 YYNGEE come from the germline V gene. The CDR3 region is CASSDITGGYGYTF. The CDR3 DNA sequence: TGTGCCAGCAGCGATATCACAGGGGGCTATGGCTACACCTTC.

The DNA of the CDR3 is TGTGCCAGCAGCGTAGAGATAGCGGAAGAGACCCAGTACTTC. This sequence encodes CASSVEIAEETQYF. The chain has TRBV9 and TRBJ2-5, with D perhaps TRBD2 (6 bases). Trimming stripped 0 bases from V and 3 bases from J, with 9 bases between. The CDR3 totals 14 residues. CDR1 is SGDLS and CDR2 is YYNGEE in the germline V gene.

The V and J genes are TRBV18 and TRBJ2-2; D might be TRBD1 (5 bases). The CDR3 length is 15 residues. CDR1 KGHSH and CDR2 LQKENI come from the germline V gene. V was cut by 1 base and J by 5 bases, with 11 bases left in between. This chain's CDR3 is CASSPQSGLTGELFF. In DNA form, the CDR3 reads TGTGCCAGCTCACCACAATCAGGGTTGACCGGGGAGCTGTTTTTT.

The chain is built from TRBV5-1 and TRBJ2-7, with D possibly being TRBD2 (5 bases). Germline V gives CDR1 SGHRS, CDR2 YFSETQ. V lost 4 bases and J 4 bases, leaving 21 bases between the germline ends. This CDR3 spans 16 amino acids. CDR3 DNA sequence: TGCGCCAGCAGCCTAACAGTGGGGAGTGGAGAGTACGAGCAGTACTTC. Amino acids: CASSLTVGSGEYEQYF.

The chain employs TRBV11-2 and TRBJ1-2; 8 bases align to TRBD1. The CDR3 totals 15 residues. Germline V gives CDR1 SGHAT, CDR2 FQNNGV. J was trimmed by 5 bases and V by 0 bases; bases with no gene match: 5. The CDR3 reads CASSLDAQGGYGYTF. CDR3 nucleotides: TGTGCCAGCAGCTTAGACGCACAGGGGGGATATGGCTACACCTTC.

This chain connects TRBV4-1 to TRBJ1-4; 7 bases match TRBD1. The CDR3 is 17 amino acids. Germline CDR1 is MGHRA and CDR2 is YSYEKL. The trim removed 0 bases at V and 10 bases at J, leaving 14 bases unmatched. CDR3 sequence reads: CASSQDPHRGDVVKLFF. For the CDR3, the DNA is TGCGCCAGCAGCCAAGACCCCCACAGGGGCGACGTAGTAAAACTGTTTTTT.

The chain recombines TRBV11-3 with TRBJ2-1; 12 nucleotides match TRBD2. Germline lookup yields CDR1 SGHNT and CDR2 YENEEA. Trimming at V came to 5 bases and at J to 10 bases, leaving 12 bases not matched to a gene. The CDR3 has 16 amino acids. The CDR3, as DNA: TGTGCCAGCAGCCGCCTAGCGGGGGGGCTTAGGGAAGAGCAGTTCTTC. The encoded protein is CASSRLAGGLREEQFF.

This clone was picked up a small number of times. This chain uses TRBV20-1 with TRBJ1-1; no clear D gene. V lost 5 bases and J lost 8, with 9 bases in between. The CDR3 covers 10 residues. The germline CDR1 and CDR2 sequences are DFQATT and SNEGSKA (reference sequence). For the CDR3, the DNA is TGCAGTGCTGGCACACGCGAAGCTTTCTTT. Translation gives CSAGTREAFF.

The gene calls are TRBV11-3 and TRBJ2-1, with TRBD2 matching over 9 bases. After removal of 3 bases from V and 4 bases from J, the junction contained 4 bases not matched to a gene. The CDR3 is 15 residues long. CDR1 is SGHNT and CDR2 is YENEEA in the germline V gene. The chain's CDR3 is CASSFTSGSYNEQFF. CDR3 nucleotides: TGTGCCAGCAGCTTCACTAGCGGGTCGTACAATGAGCAGTTCTTC.

The genes are TRBV5-5 and TRBJ1-1, with 8 bases aligning to TRBD1. The CDR3 runs to 15 residues. Germline CDR1 is SGHKS and CDR2 is YYEKEE (reference sequence). The junction had 4 bases not matched to a gene; V was cut back by 3 bases and J by 0 bases. The CDR3 DNA is TGTGCCAGCAGCTCGGACAGGGCCCTGAACACTGAAGCTTTCTTT. It translates to CASSSDRALNTEAFF.

This clone was seen just once. This rearrangement joins TRBV27 to TRBJ2-3, with D tentatively TRBD2 (6 bases). In germline, CDR1 is MNHEY, CDR2 SMNVEV (reference sequence). CDR3 length: 15 amino acids. V lost 2 bases, J lost 4 bases, and 13 bases lay in between. CDR3 bases: TGTGCCAGCAGTTTACAGGGACTGGCGGCAGATACGCAGTATTTT. Protein: CASSLQGLAADTQYF.

This chain links TRBV6-6 with TRBJ2-3, with D unclear. Trimming shortened V by 5 bases and J by 4 bases, and 7 bases separated the two germline ends. Per the germline V gene, CDR1 is MNHNY and CDR2 is SVGAGI (reference sequence). The CDR3 contains 12 residues. Here the CDR3 DNA reads TGTGCCAGCAGTCCAGTGGCAGATACGCAGTATTTT. Amino acids: CASSPVADTQYF.

CDR3 sequence: CASSLGRSYEQYF. CDR3 DNA: TGCGCCAGCAGCTTGGGACGGAGCTACGAGCAGTACTTC. The rearrangement joins TRBV5-1 to TRBJ2-7, with D uncertain. Trimming cost V 0 bases and J 3 bases, with 7 bases left between them. The CDR3 runs 13 residues. Germline CDR1 SGHRS, CDR2 YFSETQ.